The 6 T cell receptor beta chains reported below all come from one sample, sequenced in a study of Graves' ophthalmopathy and Graves' hyperthyroidism. RNA transcripts provided the template for amplifying TCR beta CDR3 regions. A first-round RT-PCR used HTBI primers, followed by a second-round multiplex PCR. MiXCR, applied by TCRdb to the multiplex PCR reads, yields one record per CDR3 protein. The data contain a few hundred thousand distinct CDR3 sequences, about 18% of them singletons. Sequencing was performed on peripheral blood. The receptors were sampled from an adult woman with stable Graves' hyperthyroidism.

The CDR3 region is CASSVGGGEGQPQHF. CDR3 nucleotide sequence: TGTGCCAGCAGCGTAGGGGGGGGCGAGGGTCAGCCCCAGCATTTT. The chain links TRBV9 to TRBJ1-5, with D maybe TRBD1 (6 bases). The CDR3 contains 15 residues. CDR1 and CDR2 from the germline V gene are SGDLS and YYNGEE. Trimming removed 0 bases from V and 6 bases from J, with 13 bases in between.

Many counts were recorded for this clonotype. V usage is TRBV5-6 and J usage is TRBJ1-6; 8 bases are a match to TRBD1. With 5 bases clipped from V and 10 bases from J, the junction kept 8 bases outside the gene matches. CDR1 is SGHDT, CDR2 YYEEEE, per germline. The CDR3 runs 14 residues. Here the CDR3 DNA reads TGTGCCAGCAGAACCCGGACAGGGCGCTCACCCCTCCACTTT. This gives the protein CASRTRTGRSPLHF.

About this clonotype: One base away lies a much larger clone, so this may be a sequencing read error. Since no conserved phenylalanine or tryptophan closes the CDR3, a read error is the likely cause. The rearrangement joins TRBV28 to TRBJ1-2; no firm D call. Trimming took 5 bases from V and 0 from J, leaving 4 bases between them. This CDR3 region has 12 residues. CDR1 is MDHEN and CDR2 is SYDVKM in the germline V gene. DNA for the CDR3: TGTGCCAGCAGTGTATCTAACTATGGCTACACCTAC. Protein: CASSVSNYGYTY.

This clonotype was seen many times. J is TRBJ2-7 and V is TRBV10-3; the match to TRBD2 covers 14 bases. The V gene's germline CDR1 is ENHRY and CDR2 SYGVKD. The J segment lost 4 bases and the V segment lost 5 bases, leaving 4 bases of the junction unmatched. The CDR3 runs to 15 residues. DNA of the CDR3: TGTGCCATCAGTAAGACTAGCGGGAGGGCTTACGAGCAGTACTTC. Translating it yields CAISKTSGRAYEQYF.

Many counts were recorded for this clonotype. V usage is TRBV20-1 and J usage is TRBJ1-5, with a possible D match to TRBD1 (6 bases). Looked up from germline, CDR1 is DFQATT and CDR2 is SNEGSKA (reference sequence). The CDR3 consists of 14 residues. Trimming pared 0 bases from V and 7 bases from J, leaving 13 bases between. CDR3: CSAREGTLSQPQHF. Written as DNA, the CDR3 is TGCAGTGCTAGAGAGGGGACACTGAGCCAGCCCCAGCATTTT.

This clonotype was seen ten or more times. The chain links TRBV27 to TRBJ2-7; D perhaps matches TRBD2 (6 bases). Between the trimmed V and J ends, which lost 7 bases and 7 bases, there was a span of 17 bases. Germline loops: CDR1 MNHEY, CDR2 SMNVEV (reference sequence). This CDR3 region has 13 residues. CDR3 nucleotides: TGTGCCAGCACCCCGAGGGCAGGGAGGGAGCAGTACTTC. This encodes CASTPRAGREQYF.